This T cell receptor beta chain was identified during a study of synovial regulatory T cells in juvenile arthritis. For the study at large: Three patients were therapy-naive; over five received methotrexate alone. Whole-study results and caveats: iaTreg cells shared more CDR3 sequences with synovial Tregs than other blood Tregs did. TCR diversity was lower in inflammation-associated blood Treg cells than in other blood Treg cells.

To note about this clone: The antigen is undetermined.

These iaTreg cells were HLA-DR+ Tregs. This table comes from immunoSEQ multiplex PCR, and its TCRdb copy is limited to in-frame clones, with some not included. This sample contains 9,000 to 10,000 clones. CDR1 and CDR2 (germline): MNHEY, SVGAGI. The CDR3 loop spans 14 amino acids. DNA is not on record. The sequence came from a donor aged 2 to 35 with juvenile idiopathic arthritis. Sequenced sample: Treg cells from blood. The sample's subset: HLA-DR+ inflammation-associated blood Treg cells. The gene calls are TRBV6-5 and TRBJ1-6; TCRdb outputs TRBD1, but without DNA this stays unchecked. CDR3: CASRVWQINSPLHF.